The clone carrying this T cell receptor beta chain appeared many times. Its antigen is undetermined. This record comes from a study of T cells in Graves' hyperthyroidism and ophthalmopathy. Study conclusions and caveats: A model of 13 V-J pairs discriminated ophthalmopathy from stable hyperthyroidism.

Amplification of TCR beta CDR3 regions used RNA as the template. HTBI primers were used for first-round RT-PCR of the TCR CDR3. MiXCR, run by TCRdb on the multiplex PCR reads, gives a single entry per CDR3 protein. This table has roughly 380,000 distinct CDR3 sequences, approximately 18% appearing once. This TCR derives from a middle-aged woman with Graves' ophthalmopathy. Sequenced material: blood.

The chain's CDR3 is CASRDREAFF. In nucleotides, the CDR3 is TGTGCCAGCAGGGACAGGGAGGCTTTCTTT. The V and J genes are TRBV6-1 and TRBJ1-1; 8 nucleotides match TRBD1. CDR1 is MNHNS and CDR2 is SASEGT in the germline V gene. The CDR3 has 10 amino acids. The V and J ends lost 6 bases and 11 bases, in that order; junction bases with no gene match: 2.